One and the same sample provided the 4 T cell receptor beta chains below, sequenced in a study of cytomegalovirus exposure and HLA in healthy donors. The primer mix had 60 Vbeta and 13 Jbeta primers. The repertoire was sequenced with immunoSEQ multiplex PCR; TCRdb's copy has only in-frame clones and lacks some. Of 210,000 or so clones listed, more than 75% are singletons. Sequenced: PBMCs. These receptors were taken from a human donor in good health.

V is TRBV19 and J is TRBJ1-3, with D tentatively TRBD1 (5 bases). V was shortened by 5 bases and J by 5 bases, with 19 bases between the two germline ends. CDR3 length: 16 amino acids. From germline, CDR1 is LNHDA and CDR2 SQIVND (reference sequence). CDR3 nucleotide sequence: TGTGCCAGTAGTTTAAAAGACAGAGGCGGCCGAAACACCATATATTTT. Its translation is CASSLKDRGGRNTIYF.

The chain joins TRBV7-2 to TRBJ2-7; 7 nucleotides match TRBD2. V trimming: 7 bases; J trimming: 3 bases; junction bases outside the gene matches: 12. The length of the CDR3 is 15 residues. The V gene's germline CDR1 is SGHTA and CDR2 FQGNSA. This CDR3 reads CASTPRVAGFYEQYF. In nucleotides, the CDR3 is TGTGCCAGCACCCCTAGGGTAGCGGGTTTCTACGAGCAGTACTTC. Supplemented by reference TRBV7-2 and TRBJ2-7, the full variable domain reads GAGVSQSPSNKVTEKGKDVELRCDPISGHTALYWYRQSLGQGLEFLIYFQGNSAPDKSGLPSDRFSAERTGGSVSTLTIQRTQQEDSAVYLCASTPRVAGFYEQYFGPGTRLTVT.

This clone occurred once. Germline and junction disagree at one end, which may indicate a read error. The V and J genes are TRBV7-7 and TRBJ2-2; the match to TRBD1 covers 10 bases. Per the germline V gene, CDR1 is SSHAT and CDR2 is FNYEAQ (reference sequence). This CDR3 comprises 16 residues. CDR3 nucleotides: TGTGCTAGCAGCCCGAGGGACAGGGGAAGGACCGGGGAGCTGTTTTTT. Protein sequence: CASSPRDRGRTGELFF.

This chain joins TRBV19 and TRBJ1-1, with 10 nucleotides matching TRBD1. In germline, CDR1 is LNHDA, CDR2 SQIVND (reference sequence). The CDR3 runs 15 residues. J was trimmed by 2 bases and V by 10 bases; bases with no gene match: 10. The DNA of the CDR3 is TGTGCCACCACAATCCGGGACAGGGGAAACACTGAAGCTTTCTTT. It encodes CATTIRDRGNTEAFF.